The 23 T cell receptor beta chains in this list originate from one sample, sequenced in a study of blood T cell repertoires in COVID-19 (dated by TCRdb to about 2020). The method was the immunoSEQ multiplex PCR assay. TCRdb's version of the immuneACCESS table is confined to in-frame rearrangements and falls short of the full clone set. An unresolved V gene accounts for under half of the shortfall where checked; the remainder is of unknown origin. In this sample the table shows about 23,000 clones, 88% of which occur a single time. Of the sample, about 20% falls within the top ten clones. The sequenced sample was peripheral blood. The receptors here all came from a man aged 65 to 85 in a cohort sampled during active COVID-19.

The chain recombines TRBV29-1 with TRBJ2-1; the D gene is possibly TRBD1 (6 bases). The V gene lost 4 bases and the J gene lost 6 bases, with 16 bases spanning the gap. The CDR3 has 14 amino acids. Germline CDR1 SQVTM, CDR2 ANQGSEA. The CDR3 protein is CSVARTVLSNEQFF. In nucleotides, the CDR3 is TGCAGCGTTGCACGGACAGTGCTCAGCAATGAGCAGTTCTTC.

This chain links TRBV3-1 (or the pseudogene TRBV3-2) with TRBJ2-3, with D perhaps matching TRBD2 (6 bases). The germline gives CDR1 LGHDT, CDR2 YNNKEL (reference sequence). V was cut by 6 bases and J by 4 bases, with 17 bases left in between. This CDR3 is 15 amino acids long. CDR3 DNA sequence: TGTGCCAGCAGACCAGAAGGTCTAGCGTCAGATACGCAGTATTTT. Encoded protein: CASRPEGLASDTQYF.

This chain uses TRBV15 with TRBJ1-2, with a weak D call TRBD1 (5 bases). Deletions cut 3 bases from V and 7 bases from J, with 18 bases between. This CDR3 region has 15 residues. Germline CDR1 reads LNHNV; CDR2 reads YYDKDF (reference sequence). The CDR3 reads CATSSGGASLSGYTF. The CDR3 bases are TGTGCCACCAGCAGCGGGGGTGCCTCGCTTTCTGGCTACACCTTC.

This chain uses TRBV19 with TRBJ2-2; possibly TRBD2 for D (5 bases). V lost 10 bases and J 2 bases, leaving 17 bases between the germline ends. This CDR3 contains 15 residues. CDR1 and CDR2 (germline): LNHDA, SQIVND (reference sequence). This CDR3 reads CATNSRDQNTGELFF. CDR3 bases: TGTGCCACCAACAGCCGGGATCAAAACACCGGGGAGCTGTTTTTT.

The V and J genes are TRBV6-2 or TRBV6-3 and TRBJ2-7; unclear D gene. CDR3 size: 15 residues. The V end was cut by 3 bases, the J end by 3 bases, with 15 bases between. Germline V gene lookup returns CDR1 MNHEY and CDR2 SVGEGT. The CDR3 coding sequence is TGTGCCAGCAGTTATCAGGCAGTCCGCATCTACGAGCAGTACTTC. The encoded protein is CASSYQAVRIYEQYF.

This chain connects TRBV28 to TRBJ1-5, with 8 bases matching TRBD1. This CDR3 has 17 amino acids. V lost 5 bases and J lost 3; bases outside the gene matches: 12. Germline assignment: CDR1 MDHEN and CDR2 SYDVKM. For the CDR3, the DNA is TGTGCCAGCAGTCCATACCGACAGGGGAACTTCAATCAGCCCCAGCATTTT. Translated: CASSPYRQGNFNQPQHF.

The chain uses TRBV7-9 and TRBJ1-6; D may be TRBD1 (6 bases). The CDR3 runs 14 residues. Germline V lookup: CDR1 SEHNR, CDR2 FQNEAQ (reference sequence). V was trimmed by 5 bases and J by 7 bases, leaving 12 bases between them. The CDR3 DNA is TGTGCCAGCAGCGACTCGGACAGAAATTCACCCCTCCACTTT. As protein: CASSDSDRNSPLHF.

V is TRBV19 and J is TRBJ1-2; TRBD1 is a possible D gene (6 bases). V dropped 5 bases and J dropped 1 base, with 23 bases sitting between them. The CDR3 sequence is 18 residues long. Germline lookup yields CDR1 LNHDA and CDR2 SQIVND (reference sequence). CDR3 nucleotides: TGTGCCAGTAGTGCCTCGGGACATTCGAGGGCCCTTAACTATGGCTACACCTTC. Translating gives CASSASGHSRALNYGYTF.

V and J are TRBV28 and TRBJ1-2; 10 bases line up with TRBD1. Trimming removed 6 bases from V and 8 bases from J; junction bases left unmatched: 12. The CDR3 contains 15 residues. Germline CDR1 reads MDHEN; CDR2 reads SYDVKM. The CDR3 coding sequence is TGTGCCAGCAGCCTTACCCTGACAGGGGGCGGGGGCTACACCTTC. Its translation: CASSLTLTGGGGYTF.

The V gene is TRBV9, the J gene TRBJ2-1, with D possibly TRBD1 on 5 matching bases. Trimming left V 3 bases short and J 1 base short, with 11 bases between. The germline CDR1 and CDR2 sequences are SGDLS and YYNGEE. The CDR3 covers 15 residues. In DNA, the CDR3 is TGTGCCAGCAGCGCCAGGGCAGAGTCCTACAATGAGCAGTTCTTC. It codes for CASSARAESYNEQFF.

V is TRBV30 and J is TRBJ1-5; the D is unclear. The CDR3 has 15 amino acids. Germline V CDR1 and CDR2: GTSNPN, SVGIG (reference sequence). The V gene lost 3 bases and the J gene lost 1 base, with 13 bases spanning the gap. CDR3 loop: CAWRRGGGSNQPQHF. CDR3 coding DNA: TGTGCCTGGAGGAGAGGAGGTGGGAGCAATCAGCCCCAGCATTTT.

The chain uses TRBV5-1 and TRBJ2-7; D possibly corresponds to TRBD1 (6 bases). The CDR3 length is 14 residues. V was shortened by 2 bases and J by 4 bases, with 13 bases between the two germline ends. From germline, CDR1 is SGHRS and CDR2 YFSETQ. CDR3 region: CASSFRGRDYEQYF. The CDR3 DNA reads as TGCGCCAGCAGCTTCAGGGGAAGAGATTACGAGCAGTACTTC. The variable domain in full, with the rest retrieved from reference TRBV5-1 and TRBJ2-7, is KAGVTQTPRYLIKTRGQQVTLSCSPISGHRSVSWYQQTPGQGLQFLFEYFSETQRNKGNFPGRFSGRQFSNSRSEMNVSTLELGDSALYLCASSFRGRDYEQYFGPGTRLTVT.

The chain links TRBV7-9 to TRBJ1-1; 8 nucleotides match TRBD1. V dropped 8 bases and J dropped 0; count of bases not matched to a gene: 8. From germline, CDR1 is SEHNR and CDR2 FQNEAQ (reference sequence). CDR3 length equals 15 residues. The DNA for the CDR3 is TGTGCCAGCGGCGGACAGGGAACTATGAACACTGAAGCTTTCTTT. Protein: CASGGQGTMNTEAFF.

In its sample, this clone ranks as large (0.1 to 1%). This rearrangement joins TRBV20-1 to TRBJ1-1; D is unresolved. This CDR3 has 11 residues. V dropped 8 bases and J dropped 1 base, with 8 bases sitting between them. Germline V lookup: CDR1 DFQATT, CDR2 SNEGSKA (reference sequence). CDR3: CSTERNTEAFF. The CDR3 bases are TGCAGTACGGAGAGGAACACTGAAGCTTTCTTT.

The gene calls are TRBV9 and TRBJ2-1, with D possibly matching TRBD2 (5 bases). V gave up 4 bases and J gave up 9 bases, with 23 bases separating them. Germline V gene lookup returns CDR1 SGDLS and CDR2 YYNGEE. The CDR3 covers 16 residues. The CDR3 spells CASSSRLGALGGEQFF. The CDR3 DNA sequence: TGTGCCAGCAGCTCGCGACTTGGCGCTCTCGGAGGTGAGCAGTTCTTC.

As concerns this clone: The sample contains more than one DNA sequence encoding this CDR3. This rearrangement joins TRBV3-1 (or the pseudogene TRBV3-2) to TRBJ2-5, with a weak D call TRBD2 (5 bases). In germline, CDR1 is LGHDT, CDR2 YNNKEL (reference sequence). V was clipped by 3 bases and J by 5 bases, with 16 bases between them. The CDR3 has 15 amino acids. CDR3 amino acids: CASSHETGNRETQYF. Here the CDR3 DNA reads TGTGCCAGCAGCCACGAAACCGGGAATCGGGAGACCCAGTACTTC.

V is TRBV5-6 and J is TRBJ2-7, with TRBD1 matching 7 bases. Unmatched junction bases numbered 5, after V lost 3 bases and J lost 2 bases. This CDR3 has 14 residues. Germline CDR1 SGHDT, CDR2 YYEEEE. CDR3 bases: TGTGCCAGCAGCTCGACAGGGCCGCCCTACGAGCAGTACTTC. Protein sequence: CASSSTGPPYEQYF.

The J gene is TRBJ2-1, the V gene TRBV3-1 (or the pseudogene TRBV3-2); a weak D match, TRBD1 (6 bases). The CDR3 has 11 residues. The V gene's germline CDR1 is LGHDT and CDR2 YNNKEL (reference sequence). V lost 3 bases and J lost 13, with 10 bases in between. This chain's CDR3 is CASSQQQGQFF. The DNA of the CDR3 is TGTGCCAGCAGCCAGCAACAGGGTCAGTTCTTC.

The chain is built from TRBV6-5 and TRBJ2-3, with a possible D match to TRBD1 (6 bases). V lost 8 bases, J lost 2 bases, and 14 bases lay in between. The CDR3 has 14 amino acids. CDR1 and CDR2 (germline): MNHEY, SVGAGI. CDR3 in DNA: TGTGCCAGCTCGACAGGACTGCCCACAGATACGCAGTATTTT. It yields the protein CASSTGLPTDTQYF.

The CDR3 nucleotides read TGTGCCAGCCGATCCCTTACGACTAGCGGGAGGGTCACAGATACGCAGTATTTT. Its translation: CASRSLTTSGRVTDTQYF. The chain links TRBV27 to TRBJ2-3; 14 bases align to TRBD2. CDR3 length: 18 amino acids. Trimming at V came to 8 bases and at J to 2 bases, leaving 12 bases not matched to a gene. CDR1 and CDR2 (germline): MNHEY, SMNVEV (reference sequence).

This clone was seen a handful of times. This sequence joins TRBV29-1 and TRBJ2-3, with D maybe TRBD2 (6 bases). Germline CDR1 and CDR2: SQVTM and ANQGSEA. Trimming removed 6 bases at V and 0 bases at J, with 16 bases between. The CDR3 extends over 15 amino acids. CDR3 DNA sequence: TGCAGCGTCGCCCGGGGAAGCGGGAGCACAGATACGCAGTATTTT. Translating it yields CSVARGSGSTDTQYF.

The chain combines TRBV7-9 with TRBJ1-5; 7 positions match TRBD1. Germline trimming cut 1 base from V and 9 bases from J; bases unmatched to any gene: 6. The V gene's germline CDR1 is SEHNR and CDR2 FQNEAQ (reference sequence). CDR3 length: 14 amino acids. CDR3 DNA sequence: TGTGCCAGCAGCTTAGGACAGGGAGTTCGGCCCCAGCATTTT. Translated: CASSLGQGVRPQHF. The full variable domain, completed using reference TRBV7-9 and TRBJ1-5, is DTGVSQNPRHKITKRGQNVTFRCDPISEHNRLYWYRQTLGQGPEFLTYFQNEAQLEKSRLLSDRFSAERPKGSFSTLEIQRTEQGDSAMYLCASSLGQGVRPQHFGDGTRLSIL.

V is TRBV11-1 and J is TRBJ2-1; 7 bases fit TRBD1. This CDR3 is built from 16 residues. The V gene's germline CDR1 is SGHAT and CDR2 FQDESV (reference sequence). J was trimmed by 5 bases and V by 6 bases; bases with no gene match: 13. DNA of the CDR3: TGTGCCAGCAGTTCGACCGTAAGGGGGCGGCACAATGAGCAGTTCTTC. It encodes CASSSTVRGRHNEQFF.